The 21 T cell receptor beta chains given below trace back to one sample, sequenced in a study of low-dose radiotherapy and immunotherapy resistance in tumors. cDNA synthesis used a TRAV/TRBV-specific primer set for both chains. The authors amplified TCRs for 20 PCR cycles with a constant-region primer and a V-primer adapter. TCRdb re-called the reads through MiXCR, storing one row per CDR3 protein. The sample shows about 17,000 distinct CDR3 sequences, approximately 70% of them seen only once. The receptors were sampled from a human donor with advanced metastatic prostate, ovarian, gallbladder or colorectal cancer (not recorded which). This table probably holds off-target reads from a library built for another chain.

This chain uses TRBV27 with TRBJ2-1, with 14 bases aligning to TRBD2. There are 19 residues in the CDR3. Germline values: CDR1 MNHEY, CDR2 SMNVEV (reference sequence). V was pared by 6 bases and J by 0 bases, with 10 bases of the junction left unmatched. CDR3 sequence: CASSRTSGGTSSSYNEQFF. The CDR3 nucleotides read TGTGCCAGCAGCCGGACTAGCGGGGGGACTTCGAGCTCCTACAATGAGCAGTTCTTC.

The rearrangement uses TRBV6-6 and TRBJ2-5; D is possibly TRBD2 (6 bases). The germline CDR1 and CDR2 sequences are MNHNY and SVGAGI (reference sequence). This CDR3 is 17 amino acids long. Trimming left V 0 bases short and J 5 bases short, with 19 bases between. CDR3 in DNA: TGTGCCAGCAGTTACTCGAGGGCGGGGCGACGTTCGGAGACCCAGTACTTC. This gives the protein CASSYSRAGRRSETQYF.

The rearrangement links TRBV7-2 to TRBJ2-7; 7 nucleotides align to TRBD2. This CDR3 region has 14 residues. Germline V gives CDR1 SGHTA, CDR2 FQGNSA. V shed 2 bases and J 6 bases; nucleotides not matched to a gene: 7. The chain's CDR3 is CASSLLAGALEQYF. In nucleotides, the CDR3 is TGTGCCAGCAGCTTACTGGCGGGAGCTCTCGAGCAGTACTTC. The full variable domain, completed using reference TRBV7-2 and TRBJ2-7, is GAGVSQSPSNKVTEKGKDVELRCDPISGHTALYWYRQSLGQGLEFLIYFQGNSAPDKSGLPSDRFSAERTGGSVSTLTIQRTQQEDSAVYLCASSLLAGALEQYFGPGTRLTVT.

This clonotype was recorded a few times. This chain connects TRBV20-1 to TRBJ2-7; tentatively, D is TRBD2 (6 bases). Trimming removed 3 bases from V and 4 bases from J, with 16 bases in between. The CDR3 has 14 amino acids. The germline CDR1 and CDR2 sequences are DFQATT and SNEGSKA (reference sequence). CDR3 nucleotide sequence: TGCAGTGCTAGTCGGCGGGACTTACCTTACGAGCAGTACTTC. Translated: CSASRRDLPYEQYF.

This chain connects TRBV28 to TRBJ2-2; maybe TRBD1 (6 bases). Germline V gives CDR1 MDHEN, CDR2 SYDVKM. CDR3 length: 15 residues. V was shortened by 3 bases and J by 1 base, with 9 bases between the two germline ends. This CDR3 is CASSFRGRNTGELFF. In DNA, the CDR3 is TGTGCCAGCAGTTTCAGGGGTCGGAACACCGGGGAGCTGTTTTTT.

The chain couples TRBV6-2 or TRBV6-3 to TRBJ2-1; D unresolved. Trimming stripped 2 bases from V and 0 bases from J, with 8 bases between. The CDR3 spans 15 residues. Germline V gene data show CDR1 as MNHEY and CDR2 as SVGEGT. CDR3 in amino acids: CASSYTAVSYNEQFF. As DNA, the CDR3 is TGTGCCAGCAGTTACACGGCGGTCTCCTACAATGAGCAGTTCTTC.

The chain is built from TRBV30 and TRBJ2-7; D perhaps matches TRBD1 (6 bases). Germline lookup yields CDR1 GTSNPN and CDR2 SVGIG (reference sequence). This CDR3 is 13 amino acids long. Trimming pared 2 bases from V and 2 bases from J, leaving 10 bases between. CDR3 in DNA: TGTGCCTGGAGTATCACAGGGCCCTACGAGCAGTACTTC. It encodes CAWSITGPYEQYF.

The chain recombines TRBV5-1 with TRBJ1-2; D not certain. The V gene lost 4 bases and the J gene lost 4 bases, with 20 bases spanning the gap. CDR3 size: 16 residues. Germline V gene sequence: CDR1 SGHRS, CDR2 YFSETQ. The CDR3 sequence is CASSRTADATIYGYTF. As DNA, the CDR3 is TGCGCCAGCAGCCGGACGGCCGACGCTACCATCTATGGCTACACCTTC.

The chain has TRBV5-3 and TRBJ2-2; 9 nucleotides match TRBD2. TRBV5-3 is an ORF, and what it does is uncertain. J lost 7 bases, V lost 8 bases, and 24 bases had no gene match. The CDR3 has 19 residues. DNA of the CDR3: TGTGCCAGCAGCCCCTCGACAGGGTACGGACTAGCGAAACTCGGGGAGCTGTTTTTT. Its protein is CASSPSTGYGLAKLGELFF.

The chain employs TRBV28 and TRBJ1-6, with a tentative D call TRBD1 (6 bases). Germline V gives CDR1 MDHEN, CDR2 SYDVKM. This CDR3 has 13 residues. V was shortened by 7 bases and J by 5 bases, with 9 bases between the two germline ends. The CDR3: CASNRVDNSPLHF. The CDR3 DNA is TGTGCCAGCAACAGGGTGGATAATTCACCCCTCCACTTT. Complete variable domain (other parts from reference TRBV28 and TRBJ1-6): DVKVTQSSRYLVKRTGEKVFLECVQDMDHENMFWYRQDPGLGLRLIYFSYDVKMKEKGDIPEGYSVSREKKERFSLILESASTNQTSMYLCASNRVDNSPLHFGNGTRLTVT.

Only a few counts were recorded for this clonotype. The genes are TRBV6-2 or TRBV6-3 and TRBJ2-5; D uncertain. The CDR3 covers 13 residues. V was shortened by 2 bases and J by 2 bases, with 6 bases between the two germline ends. Germline values: CDR1 MNHEY, CDR2 SVGEGT. The CDR3 loop reads CASSYEPQETQYF. The DNA for the CDR3 is TGTGCCAGCAGTTACGAGCCTCAAGAGACCCAGTACTTC.

This clonotype was found a few times. The genes are TRBV5-1 and TRBJ1-1, with a possible D match to TRBD1 (6 bases). Trimming pared 0 bases from V and 0 bases from J, leaving 12 bases between. Germline V gene sequence: CDR1 SGHRS, CDR2 YFSETQ. The CDR3 sequence is 16 residues long. The CDR3 DNA is TGCGCCAGCAGCTTGGGCGCCGGGACAATGAACACTGAAGCTTTCTTT. This sequence encodes CASSLGAGTMNTEAFF.

This clonotype is a singleton in its sample. This chain joins TRBV20-1 and TRBJ2-5; D gene ambiguous. CDR3 length: 11 residues. V lost 6 bases to trimming and J lost 5 bases, with 10 bases between them. Germline assignment: CDR1 DFQATT and CDR2 SNEGSKA (reference sequence). CDR3 nucleotides: TGCAGTGCCGACTTGGGCGAGACCCAGTACTTC. Translated, it gives CSADLGETQYF.

The chain joins TRBV29-1 to TRBJ1-1; 9 positions agree with TRBD1. Per germline, CDR1 SQVTM and CDR2 ANQGSEA. With 7 bases clipped from V and 5 bases from J, the junction kept 5 bases outside the gene matches. The CDR3 covers 12 residues. The DNA of the CDR3 is TGCAGCGGAGGACAGGGGAAGACTGAAGCTTTCTTT. Translated, it gives CSGGQGKTEAFF.

The J gene is TRBJ2-1, the V gene TRBV4-2; 9 bases map to TRBD2. V shed 0 bases and J 7 bases; nucleotides not matched to a gene: 10. Germline V gene data show CDR1 as LGHNA and CDR2 as YNFKEQ. The CDR3 loop spans 17 amino acids. The DNA for the CDR3 is TGTGCCAGCAGCCAAGATGCGCCTAGCGGGAAAAGGAATGAGCAGTTCTTC. Translation: CASSQDAPSGKRNEQFF.

The genes are TRBV14 and TRBJ2-7, with D tentatively TRBD1 (5 bases). Trimming cost V 4 bases and J 3 bases, with 10 bases left between them. The germline CDR1 and CDR2 sequences are SGHDN and FVKESK. This CDR3 comprises 13 residues. The CDR3 region is CASSPQDGYEQYF. The CDR3 bases are TGTGCCAGCAGCCCACAGGACGGCTACGAGCAGTACTTC.

This clonotype was counted between two and nine times. The CDR3 nucleotides are TGCAGCGTTGATTCTAGCGTACACAATGAGCAGTTCTTC. Its protein product is CSVDSSVHNEQFF. This chain uses TRBV29-1 with TRBJ2-1, with D tentatively TRBD2 (6 bases). Germline CDR1 is SQVTM and CDR2 is ANQGSEA. The CDR3 consists of 13 residues. V lost 3 bases, J lost 5 bases, and 11 bases lay in between.

The V gene is TRBV11-2, the J gene TRBJ2-5; perhaps TRBD2 as D (6 bases). V was shortened by 2 bases and J by 1 base, with 11 bases between the two germline ends. The length of the CDR3 is 15 residues. The germline gives CDR1 SGHAT, CDR2 FQNNGV. The CDR3 DNA sequence: TGTGCCAGCAGCTTAACCGGGAGCCCCCAAGAGACCCAGTACTTC. Encoded protein: CASSLTGSPQETQYF.

The chain has TRBV18 and TRBJ2-7; D uncertain. The CDR3 loop spans 13 amino acids. CDR1 is KGHSH, CDR2 LQKENI, per germline. V shed 1 base and J shed 2 bases, with 6 bases lying between them. CDR3 coding DNA: TGTGCCAGCTCACCACAGGAAACCTACGAGCAGTACTTC. Protein sequence: CASSPQETYEQYF.

Points on this clonotype: The junction does not match germline at one end; this may be a read error. This sequence joins TRBV19 and TRBJ2-2; D is undetermined. Germline V lookup: CDR1 LNHDA, CDR2 SQIVND (reference sequence). This CDR3 is 13 amino acids long. CDR3 loop: CASSIFFPGELFF. The DNA of the CDR3 is TGTGCTAGTAGTATTTTTTTCCCTGGGGAGCTGTTTTTT. Filled out from reference TRBV19 and TRBJ2-2, the complete variable domain reads DGGITQSPKYLFRKEGQNVTLSCEQNLNHDAMYWYRQDPGQGLRLIYYSQIVNDFQKGDIAEGYSVSREKKESFPLTVTSAQKNPTAFYLCASSIFFPGELFFGEGSRLTVL.

The chain recombines TRBV6-6 with TRBJ2-7; D is uncertain. CDR3 length: 13 residues. The V and J ends lost 6 bases and 4 bases respectively, with 13 bases between them. Germline CDR1 and CDR2: MNHNY and SVGAGI (reference sequence). CDR3 in DNA: TGTGCCAGCAGCCAGACGGACCGATACGAGCAGTACTTC. It encodes CASSQTDRYEQYF.